This entry features one T cell receptor beta chain sequence. Its recognized antigen is unknown. No base-level quality is on record; no much larger clone is a single base apart. The CDR3 regions of human TCRbeta chains were analyzed by immunosequencing. The paper's data handling went like this. TCRs in the repertoires were matched against a reference library of SARS-CoV-2-specific TCRs that had been generated with the MIRA antigen-specificity platform. Breadth was defined as the fraction of unique TCRs that were SARS-CoV-2-associated, and depth was defined as the fraction of total T cells that were SARS-CoV-2-associated. Using the MIRA data, each spike-specific TCR was assigned both to the spike region to which the TCR was reactive and to a CD4 or CD8 class. Log10-transformed breadth and depth values were compared by one-way ANOVA with Sidak's multiple comparisons tests. TCRdb carries this immuneACCESS record with in-frame sequences only. Its versions omit some clonotypes, under half of them owing to an unresolved V gene in the studies checked, with the rest unexplained. The V and J calls and clone size come from that table; D and trimming were worked out from the DNA. The sample table lists approximately 150,000 clones, roughly 90% of them with a count of one. Over 2.5% of the sample is in the top ten clones.

This entry belongs to a study of T cell responses to AZD1222 COVID-19 vaccine (dated by TCRdb to the early 2020s). About the study as a whole: AZD1222 recipients whose second dose came at about 4 weeks and those whose second dose came at about 12 weeks were combined into one group, since spike-specific TCR depth and breadth did not differ between the two schedules. TCR sequencing covered some 240 trial participants: 200 to 220 given two doses of AZD1222 and around 26 given two doses of MenACWY control vaccine. Enrollment into the trials was organized by age into subgroups of 18-55, 56-69 and 70-plus years, and those subgroups contained about 150, 27 and 61 TCR-sequenced participants, respectively.

Broad study findings and their caveats: Reportedly, almost half of the unique spike-specific TCRs recognized epitopes lying outside the regions that are mutated in the B.1.351 and B.1.1.7 variants. Only a handful of AZD1222 recipients were SARS-CoV-2 seropositive at baseline, limiting conclusions about previously exposed vaccinees. No day 14 peak-response samples were available, so repertoires were characterized only after the peak T cell response. After two AZD1222 doses, spike-specific TCR breadth and depth were significantly higher than at day 0 and than in MenACWY recipients. The vaccine-associated CD4 TCRs covered the entire spike protein, and the dominant responses fell in regions 160-218 and 743-854. In the small 56-69-year group, the increase in depth fell short of significance, most likely because of low power. Participants were mostly white British, with more females than males. The authors suggested clonal diversity may have been underestimated.

CDR1 LNHDA and CDR2 SQIVND are derived from the germline V gene (reference sequence). Germline trimming: 8 bases from V, 2 bases from J; junction bases outside gene matches: 8. The CDR3, cysteine through phenylalanine, is 14 amino acids long. Only CDR3 DNA remains: 42 bases, in frame from the first base. Explained via the paper, the time point label denotes: baseline before first vaccination. Vaccinee samples came from UK trials COV001 and COV002, including a single-blind randomized controlled phase 2/3 trial of AZD1222 (ChAdOx1 nCoV-19) in healthy adults. For TCRbeta chain sequencing, PBMC samples were collected from trial participants at day 0 and at day 28 after the second dose.

This sample comprised peripheral blood, obtained on day 0 of AZD1222 vaccination. The rearrangement joined TRBV19 to TRBJ1-1, with 7 bases in between that match TRBD1. This TCR derives from an adult in good health. The nucleotide sequence reads as follows: TGTGCCAGTCGTAAGGACAGGACCAACACTGAAGCTTTCTTT. This is translated as CASRKDRTNTEAFF.